Listed here is a single T cell receptor beta chain. The data originate from a study of OX40 agonist ivuxolimab in advanced cancers. Here immunoSEQ multiplex PCR was the method, and the copy in TCRdb shows in-frame clones only, minus some. Of 60,000 to 85,000 clones listed, roughly 80% were seen once; the top ten hold over 6.5%. V gave up 2 bases and J gave up 1 base, with 6 bases separating them. CDR3 length equals 13 residues. Germline lookup yields CDR1 GTSNPN and CDR2 SVGIG (reference sequence). This receptor was taken from an adult with an advanced solid tumor such as melanoma, head and neck, liver or kidney cancer. The V gene is TRBV30, the J gene TRBJ1-5; D remains ambiguous. The sample was CD4+ or CD8+ T cells sorted from blood, taken in a trial of the OX40 agonist ivuxolimab. For the CDR3, the DNA is TGTGCCTGGAGTCGAGGGAGCAATCAGCCCCAGCATTTT. Its protein is CAWSRGSNQPQHF.